One and the same sample provided the 29 T cell receptor beta chains below, sequenced in a study of T cell responses to AZD1222 COVID-19 vaccine. Clones were sequenced by immunoSEQ multiplex PCR, and TCRdb holds only the in-frame ones, with some missing. The sample contains about 100,000 clones, about 86% of which appear only once. The sample was peripheral blood, taken on day 0 of AZD1222 vaccination. The origin of the receptors is an adult in good health.

The chain links TRBV21-1 to TRBJ1-1. TRBV21-1 is a pseudogene. The CDR3 is 12 amino acids. CDR3 DNA sequence: TGTGCCAGCAGCAAGAGGGTCTCTGAAGCTTTCTTT. Translated: CASSKRVSEAFF.

This clone was seen just once. This chain links TRBV5-4 with TRBJ1-4; TRBD1 aligns across 10 bases. Germline V gene sequence: CDR1 SGHNT, CDR2 YYREEE (reference sequence). This CDR3 is 16 amino acids long. J was trimmed by 5 bases and V by 3 bases; bases with no gene match: 7. CDR3 in amino acids: CASSSGTGATNEKLFF. DNA of the CDR3: TGTGCCAGCAGCTCCGGGACAGGGGCCACAAATGAAAAACTGTTTTTT.

The rearrangement uses TRBV4-2 and TRBJ1-2, with TRBD1 as a possible D gene (6 bases). The CDR3 consists of 13 residues. Trimming pared 0 bases from V and 8 bases from J, leaving 10 bases between. CDR1 and CDR2 from the germline V gene are LGHNA and YNFKEQ. The CDR3 here is CASSQDLGGGYTF. The CDR3 DNA is TGTGCCAGCAGCCAAGATCTAGGGGGAGGCTACACCTTC.

This sequence joins TRBV12-5 and TRBJ2-1; 12 nucleotides line up with TRBD1. The CDR3 length is 15 residues. Trimming took 6 bases from V and 7 from J; bases not matched to a gene: 7. Germline V gene lookup returns CDR1 LGHNT and CDR2 FRNRAP. CDR3 sequence (DNA): TGTGCTAGTGGCCTGGGACAGGGGGCAGGAAATGAGCAGTTCTTC. This sequence encodes CASGLGQGAGNEQFF.

The genes are TRBV7-2 and TRBJ2-7; D not certain. The germline gives CDR1 SGHTA, CDR2 FQGNSA. This CDR3 contains 13 residues. V was trimmed by 4 bases and J by 5 bases, leaving 12 bases between them. CDR3 DNA: TGTGCCAGCAGCTATACTAACGGGCACGAGCAGTACTTC. Protein sequence: CASSYTNGHEQYF.

The V gene is TRBV2, the J gene TRBJ2-7; 9 bases fit TRBD1. The CDR3 totals 14 residues. Germline values: CDR1 SNHLY, CDR2 FYNNEI. V was pared by 5 bases and J by 5 bases, with 7 bases of the junction left unmatched. The CDR3 sequence is CASSPGTGTDEQYF. CDR3 bases: TGTGCCAGCAGTCCTGGGACAGGGACGGACGAGCAGTACTTC.

The genes are TRBV19 and TRBJ1-1; D is unclear. V shed 4 bases and J shed 4 bases, with 13 bases lying between them. This CDR3 is 14 amino acids long. The V gene's germline CDR1 is LNHDA and CDR2 SQIVND (reference sequence). The CDR3 DNA is TGTGCCAGTAGTACGGTTTCATGGGGCACTGAAGCTTTCTTT. Amino acids: CASSTVSWGTEAFF.

This clone was seen only a few times. The chain recombines TRBV28 with TRBJ1-6; weak D call: TRBD1 (5 bases). Germline V gene data show CDR1 as MDHEN and CDR2 as SYDVKM. Trimming removed 6 bases from V and 7 bases from J, with 10 bases in between. The CDR3 loop spans 13 amino acids. This CDR3 is CASRGTANSPLHF. The CDR3 bases are TGTGCCAGCAGGGGGACCGCAAATTCACCCCTCCACTTT.

This chain links TRBV18 with TRBJ1-5, with TRBD1 matching 10 bases. The CDR3 contains 15 residues. With V trimmed by 2 bases and J by 6 bases, 4 bases remained unmatched. Germline CDR1 is KGHSH and CDR2 is LQKENI. Here the CDR3 reads CASSPATGGVQPQHF. The CDR3 coding sequence is TGTGCCAGCTCACCAGCGACAGGGGGCGTTCAGCCCCAGCATTTT.

The chain uses TRBV15 and TRBJ1-1; TRBD1 matches at 10 bases. After removal of 5 bases from V and 6 bases from J, the junction contained 9 bases not matched to a gene. The CDR3 contains 15 residues. CDR1 is LNHNV and CDR2 is YYDKDF in the germline V gene (reference sequence). DNA of the CDR3: TGTGCCACCAGCTCGCGACAGGGGGCGATCGCTGAAGCTTTCTTT. Its translation is CATSSRQGAIAEAFF.

The chain is built from TRBV7-3 and TRBJ2-7; 7 positions match TRBD1. The CDR3 contains 14 residues. Germline loops: CDR1 SGHTA, CDR2 FQGTGA. After removal of 5 bases from V and 0 bases from J, the junction contained 4 bases not matched to a gene. This CDR3 reads CASSTTGNSYEQYF. The CDR3 coding sequence is TGTGCCAGCAGCACGACAGGGAACTCCTACGAGCAGTACTTC.

This chain uses TRBV9 with TRBJ2-2, with 8 bases identical to TRBD1. The CDR3 extends over 14 amino acids. V lost 1 base to trimming and J lost 7 bases; unmatched junction nucleotides: 3. Germline V lookup: CDR1 SGDLS, CDR2 YYNGEE. Written as DNA, the CDR3 is TGTGCCAGCAGCGTACAGGGGGCCGGCGGGGAGCTGTTTTTT. It is translated as CASSVQGAGGELFF.

The V and J genes are TRBV30 and TRBJ2-2; 11 positions match TRBD2. The germline V gene encodes CDR1 GTSNPN and CDR2 SVGIG (reference sequence). The CDR3 length is 15 residues. Germline trimming cut 3 bases from V and 6 bases from J; bases unmatched to any gene: 6. CDR3 loop: CAWRVSGRAPGELFF. The CDR3 DNA sequence: TGTGCCTGGAGGGTTAGCGGGAGGGCCCCCGGGGAGCTGTTTTTT.

The chain joins TRBV7-6 to TRBJ2-7; weak D call: TRBD1 (6 bases). The CDR3 spans 15 residues. Per germline, CDR1 SGHVS and CDR2 FNYEAQ. The V end lost 0 bases, the J end lost 2 bases, and 11 bases lay between the germline ends. The CDR3 nucleotides read TGTGCCAGCAGCTTAGCGCCGCAGGGGACCTACGAGCAGTACTTC. This sequence encodes CASSLAPQGTYEQYF.

The rearrangement joins TRBV6-2 or TRBV6-3 to TRBJ2-2, with D perhaps TRBD2 (7 bases). CDR1 and CDR2 from the germline V gene are MNHEY and SVGEGT. The CDR3 has 14 amino acids. Trimming stripped 4 bases from V and 5 bases from J, with 11 bases between. DNA of the CDR3: TGTGCCAGCAGTTTGGGGAGGGGGACCGGGGAGCTGTTTTTT. Its translation: CASSLGRGTGELFF.

The rearrangement links TRBV6-5 to TRBJ1-1; 7 nucleotides line up with TRBD1. The CDR3 is 14 amino acids. The germline V gene encodes CDR1 MNHEY and CDR2 SVGAGI. With 6 bases clipped from V and 1 base from J, the junction kept 5 bases outside the gene matches. The CDR3 sequence: CASRGGTENTEAFF. In DNA form, the CDR3 reads TGTGCCAGCAGGGGGGGGACAGAGAACACTGAAGCTTTCTTT.

The chain combines TRBV11-2 with TRBJ2-1; D is perhaps TRBD1 (6 bases). Trimming removed 0 bases at V and 6 bases at J, with 12 bases between. The CDR3 has 15 amino acids. The V gene's germline CDR1 is SGHAT and CDR2 FQNNGV. CDR3 coding DNA: TGTGCCAGCAGCTTAGACAGGGGTTTGGGCAATGAGCAGTTCTTC. It encodes CASSLDRGLGNEQFF. The entire variable domain, with the rest obtained from reference TRBV11-2 and TRBJ2-1, is as follows: EAGVAQSPRYKIIEKRQSVAFWCNPISGHATLYWYQQILGQGPKLLIQFQNNGVVDDSQLPKDRFSAERLKGVDSTLKIQPAKLEDSAVYLCASSLDRGLGNEQFFGPGTRLTVL.

CDR3 in amino acids: CASRQGGNEKLFF. CDR3 coding DNA: TGCGCCAGTAGACAGGGAGGTAATGAAAAACTGTTTTTT. The V gene is TRBV5-1, the J gene TRBJ1-4, with TRBD1 matching 7 bases. After removal of 8 bases from V and 4 bases from J, the junction contained 5 bases not matched to a gene. This CDR3 region has 13 residues. The germline V gene has CDR1 SGHRS and CDR2 YFSETQ.

The chain uses TRBV9 and TRBJ2-2; D remains ambiguous. This CDR3 is built from 14 residues. Germline lookup yields CDR1 SGDLS and CDR2 YYNGEE. V shed 0 bases and J shed 8 bases, with 11 bases lying between them. This CDR3 reads CASSVVSGWGELFF. CDR3 DNA sequence: TGTGCCAGCAGCGTAGTGAGTGGTTGGGGGGAGCTGTTTTTT.

This chain links TRBV4-1 with TRBJ1-4; D not resolved. Trimming left V 1 base short and J 3 bases short, with 12 bases between. The germline CDR1 and CDR2 sequences are MGHRA and YSYEKL. CDR3 length: 16 residues. In nucleotides, the CDR3 is TGCGCCAGCAGCCAAGGGGTGGGGTTGCCTAATGAAAAACTGTTTTTT. Translating it yields CASSQGVGLPNEKLFF.

This chain links TRBV14 with TRBJ2-2; 13 positions agree with TRBD2. The germline CDR1 and CDR2 sequences are SGHDN and FVKESK. Losses at the gene ends were 4 bases for V and 5 bases for J; bases not matched to a gene: 13. The CDR3 loop spans 19 amino acids. This chain's CDR3 is CASSPRRLAGGLGTGELFF. In DNA form, the CDR3 reads TGTGCCAGCAGCCCGCGACGACTAGCGGGAGGTCTTGGGACCGGGGAGCTGTTTTTT.

As concerns this clone: This specimen includes other DNA sequences encoding the same CDR3. The chain couples TRBV7-2 to TRBJ1-1; D unclear. CDR1 and CDR2 (germline): SGHTA, FQGNSA. This CDR3 region has 13 residues. With 0 bases removed from V and 5 bases from J, the gap between germline ends came to 7 bases. This chain's CDR3 is CASSLAVGTEAFF. DNA for the CDR3: TGTGCCAGCAGCTTAGCTGTGGGGACTGAAGCTTTCTTT.

The rearrangement uses TRBV11-2 and TRBJ2-3, with TRBD1 matching over 8 bases. V trimming: 4 bases; J trimming: 3 bases; junction bases outside the gene matches: 9. CDR1 is SGHAT and CDR2 is FQNNGV in the germline V gene. This CDR3 contains 16 residues. CDR3: CASSSRTGSGTDTQYF. The CDR3 DNA sequence: TGTGCCAGCAGCTCTCGGACAGGGTCGGGGACAGATACGCAGTATTTT.

The J gene is TRBJ2-7, the V gene TRBV6-4; D call uncertain. Germline CDR1 is MRHNA and CDR2 is SNTAGT. Trimming shortened V by 10 bases and J by 0 bases, and 16 bases separated the two germline ends. CDR3 length: 14 amino acids. This chain's CDR3 is CANYRLVSSYEQYF. CDR3 nucleotide sequence: TGTGCCAACTACAGACTCGTGAGCTCCTACGAGCAGTACTTC.

To note about this clone: The junction and the germline gene differ at one end; a read error may be behind it. CDR3 nucleotides: TGTGCTAGCAGACCGGCGGGGAGAAGCACAGATACGCAGTATTTT. This encodes CASRPAGRSTDTQYF. V is TRBV7-7 and J is TRBJ2-3; TRBD2 is a possible D gene (6 bases). The CDR3 contains 15 residues. Germline V gene data show CDR1 as SSHAT and CDR2 as FNYEAQ (reference sequence).

CDR3 loop: CASSHSPFSGANVLTF. The CDR3 nucleotides are TGTGCCAGCTCGCACTCTCCGTTCTCTGGGGCCAACGTCCTGACTTTC. The genes are TRBV18 and TRBJ2-6, with D unresolved. Germline V lookup: CDR1 KGHSH, CDR2 LQKENI. Trimming left V 6 bases short and J 0 bases short, with 12 bases between. The CDR3 is 16 amino acids.

This clone occurred once. V usage is TRBV15 and J usage is TRBJ1-4; the D is unclear. The CDR3 length is 14 residues. Germline V CDR1 and CDR2: LNHNV, YYDKDF (reference sequence). The V gene lost 0 bases and the J gene lost 7 bases, with 9 bases spanning the gap. Here the CDR3 reads CATSRDVGSEKLFF. The CDR3 DNA reads as TGTGCCACCAGCAGAGATGTGGGTTCTGAAAAACTGTTTTTT.

The chain has TRBV6-5 and TRBJ1-2, with D possibly matching TRBD1 (6 bases). Germline assignment: CDR1 MNHEY and CDR2 SVGAGI. The CDR3 contains 14 residues. V dropped 4 bases and J dropped 8 bases, with 17 bases sitting between them. The CDR3 DNA reads TGTGCCAGCAGTTTTACAGGGCCCGCTGGGGGCTACACCTTC. Translated, it gives CASSFTGPAGGYTF.

The chain couples TRBV7-2 to TRBJ2-1, with D possibly TRBD1 on 6 matching bases. Germline V lookup: CDR1 SGHTA, CDR2 FQGNSA. The germline V and J ends were trimmed by 4 bases and 11 bases, with 15 bases remaining between them. The CDR3 is 13 residues long. CDR3 in amino acids: CASSYSRGAQQFF. The CDR3 DNA is TGTGCCAGCAGCTACTCCAGGGGCGCGCAGCAGTTCTTC.